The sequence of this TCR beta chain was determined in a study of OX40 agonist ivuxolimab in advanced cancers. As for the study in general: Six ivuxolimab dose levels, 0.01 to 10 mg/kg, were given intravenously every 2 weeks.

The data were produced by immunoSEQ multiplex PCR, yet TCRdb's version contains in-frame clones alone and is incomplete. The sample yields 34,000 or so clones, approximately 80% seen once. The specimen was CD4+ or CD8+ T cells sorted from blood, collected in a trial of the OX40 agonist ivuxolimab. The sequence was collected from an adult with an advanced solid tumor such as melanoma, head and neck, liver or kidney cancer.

The CDR3 DNA sequence: TGTGCCAGCAGCCCTCCCGCCGGGGAGCTGTTTTTT. Translating it yields CASSPPAGELFF. The chain employs TRBV27 and TRBJ2-2; D unclear. Per germline, CDR1 MNHEY and CDR2 SMNVEV (reference sequence). The V end was cut by 6 bases, the J end by 6 bases, with 8 bases between. This CDR3 spans 12 amino acids.